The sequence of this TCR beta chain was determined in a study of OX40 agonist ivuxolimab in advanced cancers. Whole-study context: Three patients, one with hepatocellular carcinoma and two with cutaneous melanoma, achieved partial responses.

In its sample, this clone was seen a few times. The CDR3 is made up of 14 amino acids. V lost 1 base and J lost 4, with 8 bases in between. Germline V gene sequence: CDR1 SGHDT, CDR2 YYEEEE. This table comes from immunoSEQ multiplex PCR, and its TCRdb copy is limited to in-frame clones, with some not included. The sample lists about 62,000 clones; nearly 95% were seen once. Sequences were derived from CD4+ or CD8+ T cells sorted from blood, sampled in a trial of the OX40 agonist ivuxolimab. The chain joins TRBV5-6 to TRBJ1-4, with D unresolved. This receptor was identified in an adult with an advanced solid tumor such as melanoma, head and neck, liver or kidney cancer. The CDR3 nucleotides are TGTGCCAGCAGCTTGTTTCAGAGTAATGAAAAACTGTTTTTT. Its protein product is CASSLFQSNEKLFF.